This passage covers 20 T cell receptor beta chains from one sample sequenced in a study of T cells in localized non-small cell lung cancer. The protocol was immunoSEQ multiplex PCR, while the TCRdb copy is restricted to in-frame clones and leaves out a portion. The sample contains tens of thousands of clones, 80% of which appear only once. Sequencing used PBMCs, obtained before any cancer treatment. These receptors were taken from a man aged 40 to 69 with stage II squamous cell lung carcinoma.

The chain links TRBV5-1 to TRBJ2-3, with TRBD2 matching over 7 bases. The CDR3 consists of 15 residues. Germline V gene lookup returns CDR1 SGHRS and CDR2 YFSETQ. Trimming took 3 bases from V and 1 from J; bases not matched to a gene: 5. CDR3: CASSSKSGGTDTQYF. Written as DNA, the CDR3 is TGCGCCAGCAGCTCGAAAAGCGGGGGCACAGATACGCAGTATTTT.

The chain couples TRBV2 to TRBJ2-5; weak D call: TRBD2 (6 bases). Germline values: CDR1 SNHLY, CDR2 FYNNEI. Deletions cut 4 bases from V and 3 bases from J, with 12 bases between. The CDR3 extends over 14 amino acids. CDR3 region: CASSVGRGKETQYF. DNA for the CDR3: TGTGCCAGCAGTGTCGGGAGAGGGAAAGAGACCCAGTACTTC.

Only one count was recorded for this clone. The CDR3 region has the DNA TGTGCCAGCAGCTTAGAGGGGGGCAGCCAGCCCCAGCATTTT. It is translated as CASSLEGGSQPQHF. V usage is TRBV7-9 and J usage is TRBJ1-5; a weak D match, TRBD1 (6 bases). CDR1 SEHNR and CDR2 FQNEAQ come from the germline V gene (reference sequence). The CDR3 length is 14 residues. V shed 1 base and J shed 7 bases, with 11 bases lying between them.

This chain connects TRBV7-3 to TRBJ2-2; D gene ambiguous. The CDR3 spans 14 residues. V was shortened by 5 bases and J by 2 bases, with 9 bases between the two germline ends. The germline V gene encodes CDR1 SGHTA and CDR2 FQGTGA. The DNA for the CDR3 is TGTGCCAGCAGCGATAATTCAAACACCGGGGAGCTGTTTTTT. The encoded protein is CASSDNSNTGELFF.

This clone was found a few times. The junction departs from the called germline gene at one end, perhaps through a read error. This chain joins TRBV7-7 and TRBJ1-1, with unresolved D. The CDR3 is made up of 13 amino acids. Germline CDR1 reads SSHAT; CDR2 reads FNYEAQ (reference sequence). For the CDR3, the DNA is TGTGCTAGCAGCTTGAGTTTGGGCGCTGAAGCTTTCTTT. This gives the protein CASSLSLGAEAFF.

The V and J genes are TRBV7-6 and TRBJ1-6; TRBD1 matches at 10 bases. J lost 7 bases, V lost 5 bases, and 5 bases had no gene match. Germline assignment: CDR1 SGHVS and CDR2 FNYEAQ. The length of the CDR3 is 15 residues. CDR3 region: CASSPETGGNSPLHF. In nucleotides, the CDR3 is TGTGCCAGCAGCCCCGAGACAGGGGGCAATTCACCCCTCCACTTT.

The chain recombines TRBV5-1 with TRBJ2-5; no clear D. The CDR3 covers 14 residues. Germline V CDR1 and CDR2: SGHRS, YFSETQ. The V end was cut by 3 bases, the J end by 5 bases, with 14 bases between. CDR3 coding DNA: TGCGCCAGCAGCTCGGGCTTGGAGCTGGAGACCCAGTACTTC. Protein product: CASSSGLELETQYF.

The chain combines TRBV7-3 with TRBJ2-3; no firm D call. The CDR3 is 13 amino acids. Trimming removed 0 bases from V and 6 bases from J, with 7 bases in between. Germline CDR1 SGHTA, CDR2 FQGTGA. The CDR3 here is CASSLTASDTQYF. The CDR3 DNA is TGTGCCAGCAGCTTAACCGCGTCGGATACGCAGTATTTT.

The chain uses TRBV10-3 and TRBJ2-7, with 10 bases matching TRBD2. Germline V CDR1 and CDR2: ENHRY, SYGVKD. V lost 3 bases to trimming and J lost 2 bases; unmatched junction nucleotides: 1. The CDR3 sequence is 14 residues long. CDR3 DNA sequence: TGTGCCATCAGTGACCTAGCGGGGGCCTACGAGCAGTACTTC. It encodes CAISDLAGAYEQYF.

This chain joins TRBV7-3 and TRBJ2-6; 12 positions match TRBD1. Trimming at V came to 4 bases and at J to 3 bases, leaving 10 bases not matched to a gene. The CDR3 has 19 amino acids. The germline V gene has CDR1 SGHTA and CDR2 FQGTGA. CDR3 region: CASSSGTGGRGFGANVLTF. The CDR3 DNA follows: TGTGCCAGCAGCTCCGGGACAGGGGGCAGAGGGTTTGGGGCCAACGTCCTGACTTTC. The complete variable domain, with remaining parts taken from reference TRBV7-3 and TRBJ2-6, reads GAGVSQTPSNKVTEKGKYVELRCDPISGHTALYWYRQSLGQGPEFLIYFQGTGAADDSGLPNDRFFAVRPEGSVSTLKIQRTERGDSAVYLCASSSGTGGRGFGANVLTFGAGSRLTVL.

DNA for the CDR3: TGTGCCAGCTCACCAGGGGGGGGCTGGAACACTGAAGCTTTCTTT. This translates into CASSPGGGWNTEAFF. V is TRBV18 and J is TRBJ1-1, with D possibly TRBD1 on 6 matching bases. V was pared by 2 bases and J by 1 base, with 11 bases between. The CDR3 sequence is 15 residues long. Germline V gene lookup returns CDR1 KGHSH and CDR2 LQKENI.

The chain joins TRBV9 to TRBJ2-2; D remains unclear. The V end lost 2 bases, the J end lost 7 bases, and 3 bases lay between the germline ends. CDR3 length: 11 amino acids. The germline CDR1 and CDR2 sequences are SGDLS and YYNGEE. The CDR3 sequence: CASSVSGELFF. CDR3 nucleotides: TGTGCCAGCAGCGTGAGCGGGGAGCTGTTTTTT.

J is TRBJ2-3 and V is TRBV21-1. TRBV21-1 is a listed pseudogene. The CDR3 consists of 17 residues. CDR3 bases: TGTGCCAGCAGCACCCCTACCGGGACGGTGGGCACAGATACGCAGTATTTT. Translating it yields CASSTPTGTVGTDTQYF.

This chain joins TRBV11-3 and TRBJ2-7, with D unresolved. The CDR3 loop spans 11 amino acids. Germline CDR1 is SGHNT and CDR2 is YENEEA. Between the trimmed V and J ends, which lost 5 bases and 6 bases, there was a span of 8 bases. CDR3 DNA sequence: TGTGCCAGCAGCCCCTCTCTCGAGCAGTACTTC. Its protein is CASSPSLEQYF. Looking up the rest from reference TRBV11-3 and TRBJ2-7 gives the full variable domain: EAGVVQSPRYKIIEKKQPVAFWCNPISGHNTLYWYLQNLGQGPELLIRYENEEAVDDSQLPKDRFSAERLKGVDSTLKIQPAELGDSAVYLCASSPSLEQYFGPGTRLTVT.

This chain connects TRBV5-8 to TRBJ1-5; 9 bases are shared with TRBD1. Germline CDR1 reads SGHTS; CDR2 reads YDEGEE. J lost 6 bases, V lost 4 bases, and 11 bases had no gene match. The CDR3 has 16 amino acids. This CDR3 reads CASSRGQGRSGQPQHF. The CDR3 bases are TGTGCCAGCAGCCGAGGACAGGGGAGATCAGGTCAGCCCCAGCATTTT.

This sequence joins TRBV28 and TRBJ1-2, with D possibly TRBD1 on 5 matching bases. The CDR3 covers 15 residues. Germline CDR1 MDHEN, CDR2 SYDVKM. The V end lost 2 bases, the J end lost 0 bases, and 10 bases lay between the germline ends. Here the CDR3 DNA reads TGTGCCAGCAGTTTACGGACATACTCTAACTATGGCTACACCTTC. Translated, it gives CASSLRTYSNYGYTF.

CDR3 loop: CASSTSGGKGADTQYF. The CDR3 coding sequence is TGTGCCAGTAGTACCTCGGGGGGGAAGGGCGCAGATACGCAGTATTTT. V usage is TRBV19 and J usage is TRBJ2-3, with 8 positions matching TRBD2. The CDR3 sequence is 16 residues long. After removal of 4 bases from V and 4 bases from J, the junction contained 10 bases not matched to a gene. CDR1 is LNHDA and CDR2 is SQIVND in the germline V gene (reference sequence). Together with reference TRBV19 and TRBJ2-3, the CDR3 gives the full variable domain: DGGITQSPKYLFRKEGQNVTLSCEQNLNHDAMYWYRQDPGQGLRLIYYSQIVNDFQKGDIAEGYSVSREKKESFPLTVTSAQKNPTAFYLCASSTSGGKGADTQYFGPGTRLTVL.

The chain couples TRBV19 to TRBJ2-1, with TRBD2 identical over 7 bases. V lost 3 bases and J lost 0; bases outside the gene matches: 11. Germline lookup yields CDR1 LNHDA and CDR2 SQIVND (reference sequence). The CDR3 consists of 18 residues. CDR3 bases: TGTGCCAGTAGTATGACCCGGGCTAGCGGAACCTCCTACAATGAGCAGTTCTTC. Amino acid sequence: CASSMTRASGTSYNEQFF. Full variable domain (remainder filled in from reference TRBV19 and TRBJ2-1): DGGITQSPKYLFRKEGQNVTLSCEQNLNHDAMYWYRQDPGQGLRLIYYSQIVNDFQKGDIAEGYSVSREKKESFPLTVTSAQKNPTAFYLCASSMTRASGTSYNEQFFGPGTRLTVL.

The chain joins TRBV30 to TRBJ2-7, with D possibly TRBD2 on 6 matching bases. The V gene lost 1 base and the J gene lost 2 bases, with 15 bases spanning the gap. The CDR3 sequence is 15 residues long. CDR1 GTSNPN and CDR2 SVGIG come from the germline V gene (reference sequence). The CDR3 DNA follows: TGTGCCTGGAGTGACCCGGGACTCCAGACCTACGAGCAGTACTTC. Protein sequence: CAWSDPGLQTYEQYF. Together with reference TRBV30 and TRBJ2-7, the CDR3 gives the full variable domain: SQTIHQWPATLVQPVGSPLSLECTVEGTSNPNLYWYRQAAGRGLQLLFYSVGIGQISSEVPQNLSASRPQDRQFILSSKKLLLSDSGFYLCAWSDPGLQTYEQYFGPGTRLTVT.

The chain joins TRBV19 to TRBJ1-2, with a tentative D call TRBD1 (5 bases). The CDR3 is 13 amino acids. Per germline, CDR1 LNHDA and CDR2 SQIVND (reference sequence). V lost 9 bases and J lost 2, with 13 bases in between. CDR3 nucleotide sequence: TGTGCCAGCTGCCCGGGGCGAAACTATGGCTACACCTTC. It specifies CASCPGRNYGYTF.